The T cell receptor (beta chain) described here comes from a study of shared clonotypes between healthy human individuals. On the study more broadly: Three plates were used per donor for CD4 naive, three for CD4 memory, two for CD8 naive and one for CD8 memory.

For this clone: Antigen unknown.

General observations from the study: The diversity represented, both genetic and in exposure history, was limited by few donors. Larger estimated richness was generally seen in naive subsets than in memory subsets. It was expected that sequencing depth would affect clonotype sharing among donors.

TCRdb keeps only in-frame clones here, not all; method: immunoSEQ multiplex PCR. The sample contains roughly 2.6 million clones, approximately 92% of which appear only once. The CDR3 consists of 15 residues. V shed 3 bases and J shed 6 bases, with 17 bases lying between them. Looked up from germline, CDR1 is KGHSH and CDR2 is LQKENI. V and J are TRBV18 and TRBJ1-2; no reliable D call. Sequencing was carried out using naive CD4+ T cells sorted from blood. Subset defined: CD45RA+ positively selected. This receptor was identified in a young man in good health. CDR3 in amino acids: CASSPGGNGINGYTF. For the CDR3, the DNA is TGTGCCAGCTCACCCGGAGGGAACGGGATCAATGGCTACACCTTC.